This T cell receptor beta chain came from a study of identical twins. About this clonotype: Antigen: not known.

Broader study findings: Conclusions came from cross-sectional statistical analysis, not from following the same donors. Partial confounding of zero-insertion analyses by invariant MAIT and iNKT cells was possible.

Template switching (which added a universal primer site) was used, and cDNA carried unique molecular identifiers. Each CDR3 protein gets one entry after TCRdb re-called the 5' RACE reads with MiXCR. The data contain around 480,000 distinct CDR3 sequences, roughly an eighth of them singletons. Donors uniformly comprised healthy Caucasians. Per germline, CDR1 SGHTA and CDR2 FQGNSA. Deletions cut 2 bases from V and 0 bases from J, with 15 bases between. The CDR3 consists of 17 residues. A further study also used this sample, focusing on yellow fever vaccine responses in identical twins.

This chain uses TRBV7-2 with TRBJ2-3; D could derive from TRBD1 or TRBD2 (6 bases each). The source is a woman aged 18 to 35 in good health. The specimen sequenced was CD4+ T cells sorted from blood. CDR3 coding DNA: TGTGCCAGCAGCTTACGGGGTGGGGGGCCAAGCACAGATACGCAGTATTTT. This gives the protein CASSLRGGGPSTDTQYF. The entire variable domain, with the rest obtained from reference TRBV7-2 and TRBJ2-3, is as follows: GAGVSQSPSNKVTEKGKDVELRCDPISGHTALYWYRQSLGQGLEFLIYFQGNSAPDKSGLPSDRFSAERTGGSVSTLTIQRTQQEDSAVYLCASSLRGGGPSTDTQYFGPGTRLTVL.